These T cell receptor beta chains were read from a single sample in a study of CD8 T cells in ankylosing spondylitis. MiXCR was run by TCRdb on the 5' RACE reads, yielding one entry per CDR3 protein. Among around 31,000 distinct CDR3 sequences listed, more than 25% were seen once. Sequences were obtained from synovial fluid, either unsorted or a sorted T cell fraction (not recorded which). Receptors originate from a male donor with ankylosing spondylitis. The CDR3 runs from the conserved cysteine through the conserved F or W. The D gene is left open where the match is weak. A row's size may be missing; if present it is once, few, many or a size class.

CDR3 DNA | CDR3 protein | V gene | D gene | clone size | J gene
TGCGCCAGCAGCCAAGATGCAGGGTCTGAGAACATTCAGTACTTC | CASSQDAGSENIQYF | TRBV4-1 | - | - | TRBJ2-4
TGTGCCAGCAGCCAATACGGGACTAGCGGGAGCTTCACAGATACGCAGTATTTT | CASSQYGTSGSFTDTQYF | TRBV3-1 | TRBD2 | many | TRBJ2-3
TGTGCCACCAGCAGTACCGACCTAAGTTCAGGACAGGGTGGAAACACCATATATTTT | CATSSTDLSSGQGGNTIYF | TRBV15 | TRBD1 | - | TRBJ1-3
TGTGCCAGCAGCGTCGCGGGACAGGGGCCCCTCATAGGAGAGCAGTTCTTC | CASSVAGQGPLIGEQFF | TRBV9 | TRBD1 | - | TRBJ2-1
TGTGCCAGCAGTTTAGAGGGAACGAACACTGAAGCTTTCTTT | CASSLEGTNTEAFF | TRBV12-3/TRBV12-4 | - | - | TRBJ1-1
TGCAGCGCCTGTCCCGGGACAGGGCTTGGGACTGAAGCTTTCTTT | CSACPGTGLGTEAFF | TRBV29-1 | TRBD1 | - | TRBJ1-1
TGTGCCAGCAGCGACAGGGGCGGCACCGGGGAGCTGTTTTTT | CASSDRGGTGELFF | TRBV13 | TRBD1 | - | TRBJ2-2
TGTGCCAGCAGCGAGAACCAGGGGAAGAACACTGAAGCTTTCTTT | CASSENQGKNTEAFF | TRBV7-6 | - | - | TRBJ1-1
TGTGCCAGCACCAAGGGGCGGAAGCGGGAGACCCAGTACTTC | CASTKGRKRETQYF | TRBV7-2 | - | few | TRBJ2-5
TGCAGTGCTCTTTTTGGACTAGCGGGGGAGTCCCAAGAGACCCAGTACTTC | CSALFGLAGESQETQYF | TRBV20-1 | TRBD2 | - | TRBJ2-5
TGTGCCAGTACAGAAAGGGCCTACAATGAGCAGTTCTTC | CASTERAYNEQFF | TRBV2 | - | - | TRBJ2-1
TGTGCCAGCAGTTATAGGTTGAATGAGCAGTTCTTC | CASSYRLNEQFF | TRBV27 | - | few | TRBJ2-1
TGCGCCAGCAGTGGAGGACAGGGCGGGATTACGCAGTATTTT | CASSGGQGGITQYF | TRBV10-1 | TRBD1 | - | TRBJ2-3
TGTGCCAGCAGTCCGGGACAGGATCTGTTTAATGAAAAACTGTTTTTT | CASSPGQDLFNEKLFF | TRBV5-8 | TRBD1 | many | TRBJ1-4
TGTGCCAGCAGCCCCCTGACTAGCGGGAGAGGGGAGACCCAGTACTTC | CASSPLTSGRGETQYF | TRBV7-9 | TRBD2 | many | TRBJ2-5
TGTGCCATCAGTGAGTCGAATGAAGGTCAGCCCCAGCATTTT | CAISESNEGQPQHF | TRBV10-3 | - | many | TRBJ1-5
TGTGCCAGCAGCCCGGGTAGGACAGCGACCTACGAGCAGTACTTC | CASSPGRTATYEQYF | TRBV3-1 | - | few | TRBJ2-7
TGTGCCAGCAGTTTAGGGCAGGGCCTATACAATGAGCAGTTCTTC | CASSLGQGLYNEQFF | TRBV12-3/TRBV12-4 | - | few | TRBJ2-1
TGTGCCAGTACCGGGACTAGCGGGAGTTATGAGCAGTTCTTC | CASTGTSGSYEQFF | TRBV5-4 | TRBD2 | - | TRBJ2-1
TGTGCCAGCACCTCCCCCCGGACAGGGACGAACACCGGGGAGCTGTTTTTT | CASTSPRTGTNTGELFF | TRBV2 | TRBD1 | many | TRBJ2-2
TGTGCCACCAGTGCCCCGGGACTAGCGGGAGCGAACACCGGGGAGCTGTTTTTT | CATSAPGLAGANTGELFF | TRBV24-1 | TRBD2 | - | TRBJ2-2
TGTGCCAGCAGCAAGTGGGACAGGGACACCGGGGAGCTGTTTTTT | CASSKWDRDTGELFF | TRBV14 | TRBD1 | few | TRBJ2-2
TGTGCCAGCTCAATCTGGCGGGAAGGGTCCTACGAGCAGTACTTC | CASSIWREGSYEQYF | TRBV18 | - | - | TRBJ2-7
TGTGCCAGCAGCTTAGGTCAGGGCACTGAAGCTTTCTTT | CASSLGQGTEAFF | TRBV11-2 | - | few | TRBJ1-1
TGTGCCAGCAGTCACTTACGGGGTTACACTGAAGCTTTCTTT | CASSHLRGYTEAFF | TRBV12-3/TRBV12-4 | - | many | TRBJ1-1
TGCAGTGCTAGAGAGGCTCGGGACAGAACCTTCTCCTACGAGCAGTACTTC | CSAREARDRTFSYEQYF | TRBV20-1 | TRBD1 | - | TRBJ2-7
TGTGCCAGCAGTCCCCGTGGGGGGAACCAGCCCCAGCATTTT | CASSPRGGNQPQHF | TRBV27 | - | - | TRBJ1-5
TGTGCCAGCAGTTTACGGGTCTATAATGAAAAACTGTTTTTT | CASSLRVYNEKLFF | TRBV27 | - | many | TRBJ1-4
TGTGCCAGCAGCCCCGGGGGGGTGGAAGCTTTCTTT | CASSPGGVEAFF | TRBV7-6 | - | - | TRBJ1-1
TGTGCCAGCAGCCCCCATTTCGGACGGGAGCGGGAGGGAGATACGCAGTATTTT | CASSPHFGREREGDTQYF | TRBV11-1 | TRBD2 | - | TRBJ2-3
TGCGCCAGCAGCTTGGTATTGGCAACTAGCTCCTACAATGAGCAGTTCTTC | CASSLVLATSSYNEQFF | TRBV5-1 | - | few | TRBJ2-1
TGTGCCAGCAAGGACAGAGGAAACACCATATATTTT | CASKDRGNTIYF | TRBV9 | - | - | TRBJ1-3
TGTGCCATCTTCTGGGGAGGGGGCAGTCCGTATGGCTACACCTTC | CAIFWGGGSPYGYTF | TRBV11-2 | TRBD1 | - | TRBJ1-2
TGTGCCAGCACCGACAGTTTCGAGCAGTACTTC | CASTDSFEQYF | TRBV6-2/TRBV6-3 | - | few | TRBJ2-7
TGTGCCAGCAGCTCTCGCGCGGGGGGGGCGTACACTGAAGCTTTCTTT | CASSSRAGGAYTEAFF | TRBV9 | - | large | TRBJ1-1
TGTGCCAGCAGTGAAGGTCTGGCAGGGCCCGCCTACGAGCAGTACTTC | CASSEGLAGPAYEQYF | TRBV6-1 | - | few | TRBJ2-7
TGTGCCAGCAGCTTAGATCGTGGGGGGACCTACGAGCAGTACTTC | CASSLDRGGTYEQYF | TRBV11-2 | - | - | TRBJ2-7
TGTGCCAGCAGCCAAGGATGGTCTGGGGGCGGGGAAGCGACCCAGTACTTC | CASSQGWSGGGEATQYF | TRBV3-1 | - | once | TRBJ2-5
TGTGCCAGCAGTCTTAACGCGGCGGACCTTACAGATACGCAGTATTTT | CASSLNAADLTDTQYF | TRBV27 | - | - | TRBJ2-3
TGTGCCGCTGCGGTAGCGGGGAATGAGCAGTTCTTC | CAAAVAGNEQFF | TRBV6-1 | TRBD2 | - | TRBJ2-1
TGTGCCAGCAGTTCTCACGGGACTAGCGGGAGTAGCACAGATACGCAGTATTTT | CASSSHGTSGSSTDTQYF | TRBV28 | TRBD2 | - | TRBJ2-3
TGTGCCAGCAGTTATTCGAGCTCCTACGAGCAGTACTTC | CASSYSSSYEQYF | TRBV6-2/TRBV6-3 | - | - | TRBJ2-7
TGTGCCAGCAGTTACTCCAAGATAGATCTTGATACGCAGTATTTT | CASSYSKIDLDTQYF | TRBV6-2/TRBV6-3 | - | - | TRBJ2-3
TGTGCTAGTGGTTTGGTTCAGAGCTCCTACAATGAGCAGTTCTTC | CASGLVQSSYNEQFF | TRBV12-5 | - | few | TRBJ2-1
TGCAGTGCTAGTTGGGGGAGGGCTGAGACCCAGTACTTC | CSASWGRAETQYF | TRBV20-1 | TRBD2 | many | TRBJ2-5
TGTGCCAGCAGTAACGGTCCATTCAAGGATGAGCAGTTCTTC | CASSNGPFKDEQFF | TRBV6-2/TRBV6-3 | - | few | TRBJ2-1